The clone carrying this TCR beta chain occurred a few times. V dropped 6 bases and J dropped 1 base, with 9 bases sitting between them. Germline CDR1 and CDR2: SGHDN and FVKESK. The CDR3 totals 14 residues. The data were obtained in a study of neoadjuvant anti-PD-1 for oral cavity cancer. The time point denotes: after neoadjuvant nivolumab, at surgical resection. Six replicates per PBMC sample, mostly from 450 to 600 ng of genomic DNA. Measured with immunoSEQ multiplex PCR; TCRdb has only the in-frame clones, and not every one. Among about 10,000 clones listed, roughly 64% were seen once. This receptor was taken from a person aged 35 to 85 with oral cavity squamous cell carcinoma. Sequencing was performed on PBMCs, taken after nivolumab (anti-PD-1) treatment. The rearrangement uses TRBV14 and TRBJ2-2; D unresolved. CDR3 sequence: CASRSQLNTGELFF. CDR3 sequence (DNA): TGTGCCAGCAGGTCACAGCTGAACACCGGGGAGCTGTTTTTT.